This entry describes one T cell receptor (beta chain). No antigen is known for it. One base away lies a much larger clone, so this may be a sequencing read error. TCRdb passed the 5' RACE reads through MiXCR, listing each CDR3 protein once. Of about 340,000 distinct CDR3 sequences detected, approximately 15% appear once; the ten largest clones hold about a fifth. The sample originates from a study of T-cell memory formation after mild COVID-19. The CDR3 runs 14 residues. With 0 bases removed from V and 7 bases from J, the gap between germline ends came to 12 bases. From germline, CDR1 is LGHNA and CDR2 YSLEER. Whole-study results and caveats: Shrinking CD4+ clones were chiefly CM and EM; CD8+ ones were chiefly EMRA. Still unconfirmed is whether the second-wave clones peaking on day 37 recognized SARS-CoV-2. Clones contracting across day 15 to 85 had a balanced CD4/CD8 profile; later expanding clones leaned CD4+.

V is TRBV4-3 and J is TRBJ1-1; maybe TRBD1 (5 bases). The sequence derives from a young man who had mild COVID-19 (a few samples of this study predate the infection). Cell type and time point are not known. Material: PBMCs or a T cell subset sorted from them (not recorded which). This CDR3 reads CASSQDHQGSEAFF. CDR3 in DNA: TGCGCCAGCAGCCAAGATCACCAGGGCAGTGAAGCTTTCTTT.